The rows below give T cell receptor beta chains drawn from one sample of a study of T cells expressing NK-cell markers. TCRdb reworked the 5' RACE reads into one entry per CDR3 protein, no DNA. Reported are approximately 380,000 distinct CDR3 sequences; the ten largest clones contain roughly 5.5%. The sequenced sample consisted of blood T cells: a sorted CD56 or NKG2C T cell subset, CD4+ or CD8+ T cells, or bulk PBMC T cells (not recorded which). The receptors originated from a man aged 18-70 years in good health. Each CDR3 is given with its conserved first and last residue.

V gene	J gene	CDR3 length	CDR3 protein
TRBV6-1	TRBJ1-2	15	CASSTGRKANYGYTF
TRBV24-1	TRBJ2-3	13	CATSDVTGHTQYF
TRBV9	TRBJ2-6	15	CASSVPGSGANVLTF
TRBV7-9	TRBJ2-7	15	CASSRVQGVSYEQYF
TRBV6-1	TRBJ1-5	16	CASSPFSGSPNQPQHF
TRBV28	TRBJ2-3	13	CASSFYGADTQYF
TRBV11-2	TRBJ2-3	17	CASSLHPSGGRTDTQYF
TRBV15	TRBJ1-2	14	CATSRDKATYGYTF
TRBV6-1	TRBJ2-5	15	CASSHRDRVQETQYF
TRBV7-3	TRBJ2-2	14	CASSLSEGLGELFF
TRBV19	TRBJ2-7	14	CASRSEGATYEQYF
TRBV24-1	TRBJ2-7	15	CATRIRGVSSYEQYF
TRBV7-8	TRBJ2-5	14	CASSLAFRRETQYF
TRBV9	TRBJ2-3	17	CASSVRGDRLIVDTQYF
TRBV5-4	TRBJ1-6	12	CASSLLNSPLHF
TRBV3-1	TRBJ2-1	16	CASSQDPGGGANEQFF
TRBV25-1	TRBJ1-2	14	CASSGRGPNYGYTF
TRBV7-9	TRBJ1-1	15	CASSLVSGGRTEAFF
TRBV20-1	TRBJ2-3	12	CSARRERDTQYF
TRBV5-1	TRBJ1-2	16	CASSLGRPTTNYGYTF
TRBV9	TRBJ2-3	16	CASSPRGGLSTDTQYF
TRBV11-3	TRBJ2-2	15	CASSLTFRGAGELFF
TRBV7-2	TRBJ2-1	15	CASRPTGSTYNEQFF
TRBV9	TRBJ1-2	15	CASSARGGGVSGYTF
TRBV6-1	TRBJ2-3	13	CASSRTGIDTQYF
TRBV6-5	TRBJ2-7	16	CASSYRRPGQGYEQYF
TRBV4-2	TRBJ2-7	15	CASSPQTGSSYEQYF
TRBV6-1	TRBJ2-3	16	CASSRSGGQGGDTQYF
TRBV6-5	TRBJ1-3	16	CASSYDPWSSGNTIYF
TRBV7-8	TRBJ1-2	15	CASSLLRFTNYGYTF
TRBV6-2/TRBV6-3	TRBJ1-5	21	CASRANHDTGTPLRSNQPQHF
TRBV6-2/TRBV6-3	TRBJ1-5	14	CASRSRDTNQPQHF
TRBV7-3	TRBJ2-7	15	CASSLTARPSYEQYF
TRBV12-3/TRBV12-4	TRBJ1-6	16	CASSLRGRSSWSPLHF
TRBV18	TRBJ2-7	13	CASARQGTYEQYF
TRBV12-3/TRBV12-4	TRBJ1-2	13	CASRPRDNYGYTF
TRBV7-7	TRBJ1-6	15	CASTRGRSYNSPLHF
TRBV29-1	TRBJ1-4	13	CSVLILNKEKLFF
TRBV7-3	TRBJ2-1	15	CASSPLGGGKIEQFF
TRBV4-1	TRBJ2-1	13	CASSQEWFNEQFF